This TCR beta chain was sequenced during a study of blood T cell repertoires in COVID-19. Study summary: Material from acute and convalescent COVID-19 was sourced from the United States, Italy and Spain. PBMCs, B-cell-depleted T cells, or T cells were the source of the cDNA or gDNA that made up the material.

Authors' processing steps: Amplified reference gene primers provided the basis for estimating nucleated cell counts. Assay used: immunoSEQ multiplex PCR; TCRdb lists only in-frame clones, some missing. V, J and clone size are taken as reported in that table, and D and trimming were inferred from the DNA itself. The data show about 270,000 clones, more than 65% seen once. The CDR3 extends over 17 amino acids. V lost 3 bases to trimming and J lost 4 bases; unmatched junction nucleotides: 12. Germline V gives CDR1 SGHVS, CDR2 FQNEAQ. This clone was found a few times. The chain combines TRBV7-8 with TRBJ2-1; 7 bases are shared with TRBD2. This receptor was taken from a woman aged 18-29 years with acute or convalescent COVID-19. The sequencing sample was made of peripheral blood. The CDR3 DNA reads as TGTGCCAGCAGCTTGGGAGGGGCCGGAGCGGGATACAATGAGCAGTTCTTC. It encodes CASSLGGAGAGYNEQFF.